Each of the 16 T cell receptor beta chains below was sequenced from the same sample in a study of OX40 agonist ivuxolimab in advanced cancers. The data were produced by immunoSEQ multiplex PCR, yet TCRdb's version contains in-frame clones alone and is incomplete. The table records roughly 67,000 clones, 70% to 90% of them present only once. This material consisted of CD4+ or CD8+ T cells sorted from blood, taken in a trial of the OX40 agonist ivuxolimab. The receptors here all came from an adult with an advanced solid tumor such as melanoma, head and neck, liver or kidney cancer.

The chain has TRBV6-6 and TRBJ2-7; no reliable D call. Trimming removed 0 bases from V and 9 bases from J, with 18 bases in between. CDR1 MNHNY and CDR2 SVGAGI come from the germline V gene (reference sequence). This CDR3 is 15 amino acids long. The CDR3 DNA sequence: TGTGCCAGCAGTTACTCACACACGGTTCGCCTTGGGCAGTACTTC. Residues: CASSYSHTVRLGQYF.

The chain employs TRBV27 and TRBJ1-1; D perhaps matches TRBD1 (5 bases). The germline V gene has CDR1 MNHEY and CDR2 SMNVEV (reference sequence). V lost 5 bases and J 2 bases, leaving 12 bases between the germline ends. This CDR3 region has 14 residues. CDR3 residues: CASSPGTFNTEAFF. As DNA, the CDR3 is TGTGCCAGCAGTCCCGGGACGTTCAACACTGAAGCTTTCTTT.

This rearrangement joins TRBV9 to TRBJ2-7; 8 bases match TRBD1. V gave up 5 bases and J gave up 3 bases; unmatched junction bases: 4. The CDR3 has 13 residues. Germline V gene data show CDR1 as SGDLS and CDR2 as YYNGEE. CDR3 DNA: TGTGCCAGCAGTCGCGGACAGGGCTACGAGCAGTACTTC. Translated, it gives CASSRGQGYEQYF.

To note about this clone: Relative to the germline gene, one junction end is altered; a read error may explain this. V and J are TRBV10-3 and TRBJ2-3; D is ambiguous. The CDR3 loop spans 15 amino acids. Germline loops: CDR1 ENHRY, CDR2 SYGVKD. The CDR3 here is CAVSGSEASTDTQYF. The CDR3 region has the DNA TGTGCCGTCAGTGGTAGTGAGGCAAGCACAGATACGCAGTATTTT.

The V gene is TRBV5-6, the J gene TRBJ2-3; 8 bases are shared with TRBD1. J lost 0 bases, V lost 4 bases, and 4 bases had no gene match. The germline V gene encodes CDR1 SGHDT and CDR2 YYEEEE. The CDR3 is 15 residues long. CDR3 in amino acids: CASSLQGGSTDTQYF. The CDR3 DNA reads TGTGCCAGCAGCCTACAGGGGGGTAGCACAGATACGCAGTATTTT.

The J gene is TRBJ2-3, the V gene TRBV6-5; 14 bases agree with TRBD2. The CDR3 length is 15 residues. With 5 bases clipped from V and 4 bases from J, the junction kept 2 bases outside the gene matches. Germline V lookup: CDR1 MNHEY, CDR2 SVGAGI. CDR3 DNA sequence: TGTGCCAGCAGTCCGGGACTAGCGGGAGCAGATACGCAGTATTTT. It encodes CASSPGLAGADTQYF.

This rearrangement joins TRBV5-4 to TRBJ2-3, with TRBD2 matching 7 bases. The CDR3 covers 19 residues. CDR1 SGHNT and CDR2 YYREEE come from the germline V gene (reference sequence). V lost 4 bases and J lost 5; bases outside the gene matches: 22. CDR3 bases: TGTGCCAGCAGCCACGTTTTAGGGGCAGTACGCGGGAGTCAAGATACGCAGTATTTT. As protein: CASSHVLGAVRGSQDTQYF.

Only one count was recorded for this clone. This CDR3 is CASSRTGGDEQYF. The DNA of the CDR3 is TGTGCCAGTAGTCGGACAGGGGGTGACGAGCAGTACTTC. The J gene is TRBJ2-7, the V gene TRBV19, with TRBD1 identical over 10 bases. V lost 5 bases and J lost 5; bases outside the gene matches: 3. The V gene's germline CDR1 is LNHDA and CDR2 SQIVND (reference sequence). The CDR3 totals 13 residues.

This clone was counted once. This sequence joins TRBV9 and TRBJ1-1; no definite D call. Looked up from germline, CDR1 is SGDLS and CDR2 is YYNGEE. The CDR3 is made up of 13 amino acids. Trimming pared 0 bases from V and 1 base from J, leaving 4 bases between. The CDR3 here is CASSVARNTEAFF. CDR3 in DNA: TGTGCCAGCAGCGTAGCTCGGAACACTGAAGCTTTCTTT.

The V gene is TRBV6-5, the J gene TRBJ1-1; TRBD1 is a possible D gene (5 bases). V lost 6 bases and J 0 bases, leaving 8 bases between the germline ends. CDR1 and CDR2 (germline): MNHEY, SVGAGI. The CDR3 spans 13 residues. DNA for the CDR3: TGTGCCAGCAGGGACACCATGAACACTGAAGCTTTCTTT. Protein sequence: CASRDTMNTEAFF.

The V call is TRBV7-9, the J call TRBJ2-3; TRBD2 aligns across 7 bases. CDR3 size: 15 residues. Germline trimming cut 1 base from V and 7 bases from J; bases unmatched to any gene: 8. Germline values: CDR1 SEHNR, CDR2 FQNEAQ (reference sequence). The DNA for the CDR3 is TGTGCCAGCAGCTTAGTTGCGGCGGGAGTAAATACGCAGTATTTT. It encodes CASSLVAAGVNTQYF.

CDR3 in amino acids: CASSGTVTNEKLFF. The CDR3 bases are TGTGCCAGCAGCGGGACGGTAACTAATGAAAAACTGTTTTTT. V is TRBV2 and J is TRBJ1-4; D possibly corresponds to TRBD1 (5 bases). Trimming removed 6 bases at V and 1 base at J, with 9 bases between. The CDR3 length is 14 residues. Germline V gene data show CDR1 as SNHLY and CDR2 as FYNNEI.

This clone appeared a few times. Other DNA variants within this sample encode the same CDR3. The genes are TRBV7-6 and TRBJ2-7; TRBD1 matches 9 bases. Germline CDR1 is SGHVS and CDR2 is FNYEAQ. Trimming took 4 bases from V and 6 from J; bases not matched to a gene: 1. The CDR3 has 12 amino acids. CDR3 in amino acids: CASSSTGGEQYF. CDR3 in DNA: TGTGCCAGCAGCTCGACAGGGGGCGAGCAGTACTTC.

CDR3 sequence: CASSRQASQYF. The CDR3 coding sequence is TGTGCCAGCAGCAGACAGGCGTCGCAGTATTTT. J is TRBJ2-3 and V is TRBV2; the D gene is possibly TRBD1 (6 bases). Trimming removed 6 bases from V and 10 bases from J, with 11 bases in between. This CDR3 comprises 11 residues. Germline V lookup: CDR1 SNHLY, CDR2 FYNNEI.

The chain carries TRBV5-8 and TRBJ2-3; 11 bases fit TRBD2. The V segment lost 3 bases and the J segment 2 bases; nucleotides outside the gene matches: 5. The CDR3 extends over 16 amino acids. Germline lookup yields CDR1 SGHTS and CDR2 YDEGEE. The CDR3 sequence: CASSSGTSGSTDTQYF. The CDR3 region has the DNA TGTGCCAGCAGCTCAGGGACTAGCGGTTCCACAGATACGCAGTATTTT.

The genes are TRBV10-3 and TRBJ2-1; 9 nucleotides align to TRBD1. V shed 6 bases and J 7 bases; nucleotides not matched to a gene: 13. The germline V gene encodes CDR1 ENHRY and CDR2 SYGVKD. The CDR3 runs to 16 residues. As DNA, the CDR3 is TGTGCCATCAGGGGCACCGGGACAGGGCAAAAGAATGAGCAGTTCTTC. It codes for CAIRGTGTGQKNEQFF.